This passage covers 24 T cell receptor beta chains from one sample sequenced in a study of T cell responses to AZD1222 COVID-19 vaccine. Data came from immunoSEQ multiplex PCR; TCRdb stores just in-frame clones and leaves some out. The profile shows 95,000 to 150,000 clones, 85% to 90% of them singletons. Material: peripheral blood, obtained on day 0 of AZD1222 vaccination. All receptors derive from an adult in good health.

The CDR3 nucleotides are TGTGTCAGAAGCTTAGGCGGGGCTAACACCGGGGAGCTGTTTTTT. Its translation: CVRSLGGANTGELFF. The V call is TRBV7-5, the J call TRBJ2-2; the table's D gene call, TRBD2, was not cross checked with the DNA. TRBV7-5 is recorded as a pseudogene. CDR3 length: 15 amino acids.

In nucleotides, the CDR3 is TGTGCCAGCAGGTCCGGGGCTTCACCCCTCCACTTT. It codes for CASRSGASPLHF. The chain employs TRBV6-6 and TRBJ1-6; TRBD1 might be the D (5 bases). Germline lookup yields CDR1 MNHNY and CDR2 SVGAGI (reference sequence). Trimming shortened V by 6 bases and J by 9 bases, and 9 bases separated the two germline ends. This CDR3 comprises 12 residues.

The chain is built from TRBV28 and TRBJ2-1; TRBD2 matches 9 bases. Germline CDR1 MDHEN, CDR2 SYDVKM. Trimming removed 10 bases from V and 10 bases from J; junction bases left unmatched: 14. This CDR3 comprises 14 residues. The CDR3 DNA reads TGTGCCATCAGGGGGGCGGGAGGGCCCATAGAGCAGTTCTTC. Its protein is CAIRGAGGPIEQFF. Filled out from reference TRBV28 and TRBJ2-1, the complete variable domain reads DVKVTQSSRYLVKRTGEKVFLECVQDMDHENMFWYRQDPGLGLRLIYFSYDVKMKEKGDIPEGYSVSREKKERFSLILESASTNQTSMYLCAIRGAGGPIEQFFGPGTRLTVL.

This clone turned up a few times. V gene TRBV4-1 combines with J gene TRBJ1-6, with 7 bases matching TRBD1. Losses at the gene ends were 4 bases for V and 5 bases for J; bases not matched to a gene: 5. Germline V gene data show CDR1 as MGHRA and CDR2 as YSYEKL. The CDR3 runs to 15 residues. The CDR3 loop is CASSRGDSDNSPLHF. CDR3 sequence (DNA): TGCGCCAGCAGCCGAGGGGACAGTGATAATTCACCCCTCCACTTT.

The chain is built from TRBV19 and TRBJ1-5; 7 bases match TRBD1. J lost 3 bases, V lost 7 bases, and 9 bases had no gene match. Germline loops: CDR1 LNHDA, CDR2 SQIVND (reference sequence). The CDR3 is 15 amino acids. Here the CDR3 reads CASNRQGLYNQPQHF. The CDR3 bases are TGTGCCAGTAACCGACAGGGCCTATACAATCAGCCCCAGCATTTT.

The CDR3 bases are TGTGCCAGCAGCGTAGGGTGGGACAGGGGGTACGAGCAGTACTTC. This gives the protein CASSVGWDRGYEQYF. This chain joins TRBV9 and TRBJ2-7, with TRBD1 matching over 11 bases. The germline V gene encodes CDR1 SGDLS and CDR2 YYNGEE. The CDR3 runs 15 residues. The V gene end was trimmed by 0 bases and the J gene end by 4 bases; junction bases not matched to a gene: 3. Based on the CDR3 plus reference TRBV9 and TRBJ2-7, the full variable domain is DSGVTQTPKHLITATGQRVTLRCSPRSGDLSVYWYQQSLDQGLQFLIQYYNGEERAKGNILERFSAQQFPDLHSELNLSSLELGDSALYFCASSVGWDRGYEQYFGPGTRLTVT.

The chain combines TRBV9 with TRBJ1-3; D unresolved. Trimming pared 5 bases from V and 1 base from J, leaving 7 bases between. The CDR3 spans 13 residues. Per germline, CDR1 SGDLS and CDR2 YYNGEE. The chain's CDR3 is CASRGKSGNTIYF. CDR3 bases: TGTGCCAGCAGGGGGAAGTCTGGAAACACCATATATTTT.

The chain has TRBV10-3 and TRBJ1-5, with no clear D. The CDR3 spans 14 residues. Trimming took 2 bases from V and 4 from J, leaving 9 bases between them. Germline V gene data show CDR1 as ENHRY and CDR2 as SYGVKD. The CDR3 DNA sequence: TGTGCCATCAGTGAGAGTCGGATTAATCAGCCCCAGCATTTT. This gives the protein CAISESRINQPQHF.

This chain links TRBV18 with TRBJ2-7; no clear D gene. This CDR3 comprises 11 residues. The germline gives CDR1 KGHSH, CDR2 LQKENI. The V and J ends lost 2 bases and 5 bases respectively, with 4 bases between them. CDR3 DNA sequence: TGTGCCAGCTCACCAACGGACGAGCAGTACTTC. Translating it yields CASSPTDEQYF.

This clone was detected a few times. The chain combines TRBV6-5 with TRBJ2-7, with D maybe TRBD1 (6 bases). The CDR3 covers 14 residues. Germline V lookup: CDR1 MNHEY, CDR2 SVGAGI. V was cut by 7 bases and J by 4 bases, with 17 bases left in between. CDR3 in amino acids: CASIPRRGSYEQYF. The CDR3 DNA reads TGTGCCAGCATCCCCCGCAGGGGTTCGTACGAGCAGTACTTC.

V is TRBV5-1 and J is TRBJ2-1; the D gene is possibly TRBD1 (6 bases). Germline V gene lookup returns CDR1 SGHRS and CDR2 YFSETQ. V lost 2 bases and J 2 bases, leaving 14 bases between the germline ends. The CDR3 is made up of 16 amino acids. The DNA for the CDR3 is TGCGCCAGCAGCTTAAACTTAGACAGGCCCTACAATGAGCAGTTCTTC. The encoded protein is CASSLNLDRPYNEQFF.

The count of this clone is one. This chain uses TRBV14 with TRBJ1-2, with D possibly matching TRBD1 (5 bases). CDR1 is SGHDN, CDR2 FVKESK, per germline. The length of the CDR3 is 13 residues. Trimming pared 0 bases from V and 4 bases from J, leaving 6 bases between. CDR3 amino acids: CASSQDTGYGYTF. CDR3 nucleotides: TGTGCCAGCAGCCAAGATACAGGCTATGGCTACACCTTC.

This clone was observed a single time. The rearrangement joins TRBV28 to TRBJ2-7; 10 bases align to TRBD2. The CDR3 extends over 15 amino acids. V lost 5 bases to trimming and J lost 3 bases; unmatched junction nucleotides: 7. In germline, CDR1 is MDHEN, CDR2 SYDVKM. In nucleotides, the CDR3 is TGTGCCAGCAGTCGCCCCTGGACTAGCGGCTACGAGCAGTACTTC. Amino acids: CASSRPWTSGYEQYF. Combining the CDR3 with reference TRBV28 and TRBJ2-7 gives the whole variable domain DVKVTQSSRYLVKRTGEKVFLECVQDMDHENMFWYRQDPGLGLRLIYFSYDVKMKEKGDIPEGYSVSREKKERFSLILESASTNQTSMYLCASSRPWTSGYEQYFGPGTRLTVT.

This clone was seen only a few times. The V and J genes are TRBV28 and TRBJ1-5; 7 bases fit TRBD1. The CDR3 totals 16 residues. J gave up 6 bases and V 2 bases, and 10 bases lay outside the gene matches. Germline values: CDR1 MDHEN, CDR2 SYDVKM. CDR3 nucleotide sequence: TGTGCCAGCAGTTTAATGGCAGGGGGATATAGTCAGCCCCAGCATTTT. Protein: CASSLMAGGYSQPQHF.

The chain recombines TRBV7-2 with TRBJ1-5; 10 bases are a match to TRBD1. V lost 5 bases, J lost 0 bases, and 1 base stayed unmatched. CDR3 length: 15 residues. CDR1 SGHTA and CDR2 FQGNSA come from the germline V gene. The CDR3 reads CASSRDRGSNQPQHF. The DNA of the CDR3 is TGTGCCAGCAGCCGGGACAGGGGTAGCAATCAGCCCCAGCATTTT.

The chain is built from TRBV28 and TRBJ2-3; TRBD1 matches at 7 bases. Trimming at V came to 3 bases and at J to 0 bases, leaving 9 bases not matched to a gene. CDR1 and CDR2 from the germline V gene are MDHEN and SYDVKM. CDR3 length equals 17 residues. The CDR3 protein is CASSFPTGSLSTDTQYF. CDR3 nucleotide sequence: TGTGCCAGCAGTTTCCCGACAGGGTCCCTTAGCACAGATACGCAGTATTTT.

The chain is built from TRBV9 and TRBJ1-5; 9 bases are a match to TRBD1. J was trimmed by 4 bases and V by 2 bases; bases with no gene match: 7. CDR3 size: 16 residues. The V gene's germline CDR1 is SGDLS and CDR2 YYNGEE. This CDR3 reads CASSVGTGGGNQPQHF. CDR3 nucleotide sequence: TGTGCCAGCAGCGTCGGAACAGGGGGCGGGAATCAGCCCCAGCATTTT. The complete variable domain, with remaining parts taken from reference TRBV9 and TRBJ1-5, reads DSGVTQTPKHLITATGQRVTLRCSPRSGDLSVYWYQQSLDQGLQFLIQYYNGEERAKGNILERFSAQQFPDLHSELNLSSLELGDSALYFCASSVGTGGGNQPQHFGDGTRLSIL.

The rearrangement uses TRBV6-5 and TRBJ2-1, with 8 positions matching TRBD1. J lost 5 bases, V lost 6 bases, and 9 bases had no gene match. The CDR3 contains 15 residues. Germline V gene sequence: CDR1 MNHEY, CDR2 SVGAGI. CDR3 loop: CASSRTGGTHNEQFF. The CDR3 DNA reads as TGTGCCAGCAGCAGAACAGGGGGAACGCACAATGAGCAGTTCTTC.

This clone was observed a single time. The chain carries TRBV24-1 and TRBJ1-5; 9 nucleotides align to TRBD1. The CDR3 is 14 residues long. V gave up 2 bases and J gave up 6 bases; unmatched junction bases: 1. Germline V gene lookup returns CDR1 KGHDR and CDR2 SFDVKD. In DNA, the CDR3 is TGTGCCACCAGTGATTGGGACAGGGCTCAGCCCCAGCATTTT. Protein sequence: CATSDWDRAQPQHF.

J is TRBJ1-1 and V is TRBV15; D is unclear. Germline values: CDR1 LNHNV, CDR2 YYDKDF (reference sequence). The CDR3 covers 13 residues. The V gene lost 3 bases and the J gene lost 1 base, with 6 bases spanning the gap. DNA of the CDR3: TGTGCCACCAGCAGGAAGTCGAACACTGAAGCTTTCTTT. Amino acids: CATSRKSNTEAFF.

V is TRBV7-2 and J is TRBJ1-3; 7 nucleotides line up with TRBD1. The CDR3 consists of 15 residues. Germline CDR1 reads SGHTA; CDR2 reads FQGNSA. Trimming took 4 bases from V and 2 from J; bases not matched to a gene: 5. The CDR3 nucleotides read TGTGCCAGCAGCTGGGCAGGGGGTACTGGAAACACCATATATTTT. Encoded protein: CASSWAGGTGNTIYF.

The rearrangement joins TRBV5-6 to TRBJ1-2; D may be TRBD1 (5 bases). The V end was cut by 4 bases, the J end by 8 bases, with 12 bases between. CDR1 is SGHDT and CDR2 is YYEEEE in the germline V gene. The CDR3 length is 12 residues. The CDR3 is CASSPDSEGYTF. The CDR3 region has the DNA TGTGCCAGCAGCCCAGACAGTGAGGGCTACACCTTC.

This clone is a singleton in its sample. The gene calls are TRBV9 and TRBJ2-7; TRBD1 matches 11 bases. Germline CDR1 SGDLS, CDR2 YYNGEE. V was clipped by 3 bases and J by 5 bases; unmatched bases: 7. The CDR3 is 15 amino acids. The CDR3 DNA is TGTGCCAGCAGCGGTTCCGGGACAGGGGGTGACGAGCAGTACTTC. Encoded protein: CASSGSGTGGDEQYF.

A remark on this clone: This sample includes further DNA sequences coding for the same CDR3. V is TRBV7-8 and J is TRBJ1-1; 8 bases match TRBD1. V gave up 5 bases and J gave up 4 bases; unmatched junction bases: 3. The CDR3 sequence is 13 residues long. Looked up from germline, CDR1 is SGHVS and CDR2 is FQNEAQ. CDR3 sequence reads: CASSLDRGTEAFF. The CDR3 nucleotides are TGTGCCAGCAGCCTTGACAGGGGCACTGAAGCTTTCTTT.